This T cell receptor beta chain was identified in a study of cytomegalovirus exposure and HLA in healthy donors. This CDR3 has 14 residues. V was clipped by 6 bases and J by 2 bases; unmatched bases: 2. Germline V gene lookup returns CDR1 SSHAT and CDR2 FNYEAQ (reference sequence). With 60 Vbeta and 13 Jbeta primers, the PCR was carried out. The repertoire was sequenced with immunoSEQ multiplex PCR; TCRdb's copy has only in-frame clones and lacks some. The sample has 95,000 to 150,000 clones; approximately 8% are singletons. Input material: PBMCs. This TCR came from a middle-aged woman in good health and CMV-seropositive. J is TRBJ2-7 and V is TRBV7-7; 12 bases map to TRBD2. For the CDR3, the DNA is TGTGCCAGCAGTCCTAGCGGGGGGGCCTACGAGCAGTACTTC. It encodes CASSPSGGAYEQYF.